The present entry profiles one T cell receptor beta chain with its context. Antigen specificity is unknown. The time point: week 47, end of study. Each vaccine dose was 300 ug of mutant IDH1 20-mer peptide, with topical imiquimod. New WHO grade 3 or 4 astrocytomas that were IDH1-mutant and ATRX-lost had been found in donors. The protocol was immunoSEQ multiplex PCR, while the TCRdb copy is restricted to in-frame clones and leaves out a portion. Of about 24,000 clones detected, approximately 88% appear once; the ten largest clones hold over 2.5%. This sample is part of a study of a mutant IDH1 vaccine in newly diagnosed glioma. Study summary: Vaccines began 4-6 weeks after radiotherapy alone, or with temozolomide cycles. Before enrollment, the patients had been treated with radiotherapy alone, temozolomide alone, or both together. Most of them had received both.

CDR3 length: 15 residues. Germline assignment: CDR1 SGHTA and CDR2 FQGNSA. The V and J ends lost 5 bases and 10 bases respectively, with 23 bases between them. Study results and limitations: Pseudoprogression appeared independent of alterations in top peripheral clonotypes.

Material: PBMCs, obtained from a glioma patient whose treatment included an IDH1 peptide vaccine. The receptor's source is a man aged 40-50 years with glioma. V gene TRBV7-2 combines with J gene TRBJ1-1; D not resolved. The CDR3 is CASSHRSRTKPRAFF. DNA of the CDR3: TGTGCCAGCAGCCACAGATCTAGGACTAAGCCAAGAGCTTTCTTT.